The 4 T cell receptor beta chains presented below share a single source sample, sequenced in a study of beta chain features in type 1 diabetes. Expressed TCRB transcripts were sequenced, since all the RNA that had been isolated was reverse transcribed. The repertoire was sequenced with immunoSEQ multiplex PCR; TCRdb's copy has only in-frame clones and lacks some. The sample shows 150,000 to 190,000 clones, roughly 8.1% of them seen only once. The sequencing input was central memory CD4+ T cells from blood. These receptors all stem from a man aged 18 to 30 in good health.

The chain uses TRBV11-2 and TRBJ2-3; D ambiguous. The CDR3 is made up of 15 amino acids. V was cut by 3 bases and J by 0 bases, with 10 bases left in between. The germline gives CDR1 SGHAT, CDR2 FQNNGV. Written as DNA, the CDR3 is TGTGCCAGCAGCTTTAGTGGTCCTAGCACAGATACGCAGTATTTT. Its protein is CASSFSGPSTDTQYF.

This clone was detected many times. The chain recombines TRBV7-2 with TRBJ2-1; 8 nucleotides agree with TRBD2. J was trimmed by 8 bases and V by 7 bases; bases with no gene match: 13. The CDR3 is made up of 15 amino acids. Germline V gene sequence: CDR1 SGHTA, CDR2 FQGNSA. CDR3 DNA: TGTGCCAGCAAGAAACCGGGACTAGAAGGATATGAGCAGTTCTTC. Translation gives CASKKPGLEGYEQFF.

The sample holds a few counts of this clone. The V call is TRBV11-1, the J call TRBJ2-1, with D possibly being TRBD2 (5 bases). With 0 bases removed from V and 2 bases from J, the gap between germline ends came to 8 bases. Germline CDR1 and CDR2: SGHAT and FQDESV (reference sequence). This CDR3 has 15 residues. The CDR3 protein is CASSLAGAPYNEQFF. CDR3 DNA sequence: TGTGCCAGCAGCTTAGCGGGAGCGCCCTACAATGAGCAGTTCTTC.

V and J are TRBV7-2 and TRBJ1-2; tentative D call: TRBD1 (6 bases). The CDR3 is made up of 15 amino acids. Germline loops: CDR1 SGHTA, CDR2 FQGNSA. V lost 5 bases and J 2 bases, leaving 15 bases between the germline ends. CDR3 coding DNA: TGTGCCAGCAGCAGAGGACAGATAATAAACTATGGCTACACCTTC. Translation: CASSRGQIINYGYTF.